Given below is one TCR beta chain in context. The authors' processing: Scientists estimated how many nucleated cells there were by amplifying reference gene primers. Libraries were prepared by immunoSEQ multiplex PCR; TCRdb keeps only in-frame clonotypes and omits some of them. For V, J and clone size, that table is used; D and trimming come from the DNA. The table shows around 260,000 clones, with 85% to 90% occurring only once. This sample was taken from a study of blood T cell repertoires in COVID-19. Study-wide context: Material from acute and convalescent COVID-19 was sourced from the United States, Italy and Spain.

V shed 0 bases and J shed 5 bases, with 10 bases lying between them. Germline CDR1 reads MNHEY; CDR2 reads SVGAGI. This CDR3 is 14 amino acids long. The V gene is TRBV6-5, the J gene TRBJ2-5, with TRBD2 as a possible D gene (6 bases). This TCR was recovered from a human donor in a cohort sampled during active COVID-19. The sample taken for sequencing was peripheral blood. In DNA, the CDR3 is TGTGCCAGCAGTTACTCCTCGGGGAGGGAGACCCAGTACTTC. As protein: CASSYSSGRETQYF.